The 25 T cell receptor beta chains presented below share a single source sample, sequenced in a study of T-cell reconstitution after alpha-beta-depleted transplantation in children. For TCRbeta, the library was prepared with unique molecular identifiers. TCRdb used MiXCR to reprocess the PCR reads, holding one entry per CDR3 protein. This table holds over 550,000 distinct CDR3 sequences, roughly a tenth found once. This specimen consisted of PBMCs from the stem cell graft donor, obtained from the stem cell graft. The receptors were sampled from a human donor who donated a stem cell graft to a child with acute myeloid leukemia.

In this sample, this clonotype turned up a few times. The chain carries TRBV11-2 and TRBJ2-2, with 9 bases matching TRBD1. V gave up 3 bases and J gave up 3 bases; unmatched junction bases: 2. In germline, CDR1 is SGHAT, CDR2 FQNNGV. The CDR3 loop spans 15 amino acids. The CDR3 sequence: CASSFRTGDTGELFF. The CDR3 bases are TGTGCCAGCAGCTTTCGGACAGGGGACACCGGGGAGCTGTTTTTT.

The chain combines TRBV28 with TRBJ2-7; a weak D match, TRBD2 (7 bases). Trimming removed 6 bases at V and 0 bases at J, with 9 bases between. Germline CDR1 is MDHEN and CDR2 is SYDVKM. The CDR3 is made up of 13 amino acids. The CDR3: CASRGGPSYEQYF. In nucleotides, the CDR3 is TGTGCCAGCAGGGGGGGGCCCTCCTACGAGCAGTACTTC.

This clonotype was counted a few times. The CDR3 sequence: CSLIISPGPKNTEAFF. The DNA for the CDR3 is TGCAGCCTTATTATAAGCCCGGGACCGAAGAACACTGAAGCTTTCTTT. V and J are TRBV29-1 and TRBJ1-1; a weak D match, TRBD1 (5 bases). V dropped 8 bases and J dropped 1 base, with 23 bases sitting between them. Germline loops: CDR1 SQVTM, CDR2 ANQGSEA. This CDR3 is built from 16 residues.

This clonotype has only a few counts. The genes are TRBV28 and TRBJ1-5, with TRBD1 identical over 12 bases. The germline V gene encodes CDR1 MDHEN and CDR2 SYDVKM. V shed 5 bases, J shed 7 bases, and the junction held 12 bases outside the gene matches. The length of the CDR3 is 17 residues. The CDR3 DNA follows: TGTGCCAGCAGTATGTCCGGGACAGGGGGCTTCGGGCAGCCCCAGCATTTT. Translated, it gives CASSMSGTGGFGQPQHF.

This clonotype was detected ten times or more. The rearrangement links TRBV12-3 or TRBV12-4 to TRBJ2-3; D may be TRBD1 or TRBD2 (6 bases each). V gave up 5 bases and J gave up 3 bases, with 12 bases separating them. The CDR3 consists of 14 residues. The CDR3 is CASSIGGSTDTQYF. The CDR3, as DNA: TGTGCCAGCAGTATAGGGGGGAGTACAGATACGCAGTATTTT.

The V and J genes are TRBV7-9 and TRBJ1-1; a weak D match, TRBD1 (5 bases). Germline CDR1 and CDR2: SEHNR and FQNEAQ (reference sequence). V was shortened by 2 bases and J by 9 bases, with 13 bases between the two germline ends. CDR3 size: 13 residues. The CDR3 region has the DNA TGTGCCAGCAGCTTAAAACAGGCCGAGAAAGCTTTCTTT. Its protein is CASSLKQAEKAFF.

This clonotype was observed at least ten times. The gene calls are TRBV7-6 and TRBJ1-3, with D unresolved. Germline V gives CDR1 SGHVS, CDR2 FNYEAQ. The ends were cut back, 1 base at V and 2 bases at J, with 9 bases in the middle. There are 15 residues in the CDR3. CDR3 residues: CASSLGAAAGNTIYF. For the CDR3, the DNA is TGTGCCAGCAGCTTAGGGGCAGCGGCTGGAAACACCATATATTTT. Drawing the rest from reference TRBV7-6 and TRBJ1-3, the complete variable domain is GAGVSQSPRYKVTKRGQDVALRCDPISGHVSLYWYRQALGQGPEFLTYFNYEAQQDKSGLPNDRFSAERPEGSISTLTIQRTEQRDSAMYRCASSLGAAAGNTIYFGEGSWLTVV.

The chain recombines TRBV3-1 with TRBJ2-7; 7 nucleotides agree with TRBD1. Germline V gene sequence: CDR1 LGHDT, CDR2 YNNKEL (reference sequence). The CDR3 length is 15 residues. V lost 0 bases and J lost 3; bases outside the gene matches: 5. CDR3 nucleotides: TGTGCCAGCAGCCAAGAACAGGGGATTCTCTACGAGCAGTACTTC. This translates into CASSQEQGILYEQYF.

The CDR3 nucleotides read TGTGCCAGCAGCTTGTTGATGATGAACACTGAAGCTTTCTTT. Encoded protein: CASSLLMMNTEAFF. The chain joins TRBV5-4 to TRBJ1-1; unclear D gene. The CDR3 sequence is 14 residues long. V lost 1 base and J lost 0, with 7 bases in between. Germline CDR1 and CDR2: SGHNT and YYREEE (reference sequence).

The table lists this clonotype with many counts. The chain carries TRBV12-3 or TRBV12-4 and TRBJ2-2, with D uncertain. This CDR3 spans 13 amino acids. V shed 6 bases and J shed 0 bases, with 5 bases lying between them. The CDR3 is CASRWANTGELFF. The CDR3 nucleotides are TGTGCCAGCAGATGGGCGAACACCGGGGAGCTGTTTTTT.

This clonotype was seen only a few times. The genes are TRBV4-2 and TRBJ2-7, with D tentatively TRBD1 (6 bases). With 5 bases removed from V and 1 base from J, the gap between germline ends came to 12 bases. The germline V gene encodes CDR1 LGHNA and CDR2 YNFKEQ. This CDR3 contains 14 residues. This chain's CDR3 is CASSDRDISYEQYF. The CDR3 nucleotides read TGTGCCAGCAGCGACCGGGACATATCCTACGAGCAGTACTTC.

The V call is TRBV5-1, the J call TRBJ2-3; 7 bases align to TRBD1. V lost 2 bases, J lost 0 bases, and 3 bases stayed unmatched. The CDR3 extends over 15 amino acids. Germline V lookup: CDR1 SGHRS, CDR2 YFSETQ. The CDR3 DNA reads TGCGCCAGCAGCTTCGACAGGGCTAGCACAGATACGCAGTATTTT. Its protein product is CASSFDRASTDTQYF.

This clonotype was detected ten times or more. V gene TRBV20-1 combines with J gene TRBJ2-7, with a tentative D call TRBD1 (7 bases). Trimming stripped 2 bases from V and 5 bases from J, with 13 bases between. Germline lookup yields CDR1 DFQATT and CDR2 SNEGSKA (reference sequence). The CDR3 runs to 13 residues. Written as DNA, the CDR3 is TGCAGTGCTAGAACCAGGGGGGTAAACGAGCAGTACTTC. Amino acid sequence: CSARTRGVNEQYF.

This clonotype was found many times. This rearrangement joins TRBV11-2 to TRBJ1-1; perhaps TRBD1 as D (5 bases). This CDR3 region has 13 residues. Germline V gene data show CDR1 as SGHAT and CDR2 as FQNNGV. Trimming left V 1 base short and J 8 bases short, with 11 bases between. The DNA of the CDR3 is TGTGCCAGCAGCTTAGCTACAGGTTGGGAAGCTTTCTTT. Its protein is CASSLATGWEAFF.

This clonotype was seen a handful of times. The chain links TRBV11-2 to TRBJ2-3; 7 bases match TRBD2. The length of the CDR3 is 16 residues. Trimming cost V 5 bases and J 0 bases; bases outside gene matches: 8. In germline, CDR1 is SGHAT, CDR2 FQNNGV. In DNA form, the CDR3 reads TGTGCCAGCAGCACACGATCTAGCGGTAGCACAGATACGCAGTATTTT. As protein: CASSTRSSGSTDTQYF.

This clonotype has only one observation. The chain employs TRBV7-9 and TRBJ2-1; 10 nucleotides agree with TRBD2. This CDR3 region has 14 residues. Looked up from germline, CDR1 is SEHNR and CDR2 is FQNEAQ (reference sequence). Unmatched junction bases numbered 6, after V lost 4 bases and J lost 9 bases. The CDR3 DNA reads TGTGCCAGCAGCTCAGGGACTAGCGAGCGTGAGCAGTTCTTC. Encoded protein: CASSSGTSEREQFF.

This clonotype was seen many times. The CDR3 nucleotides read TGCGCCAGCAGCTCAACTAGCGGGGGTCCCTCTGGTGAGCAGTTCTTC. This codes for CASSSTSGGPSGEQFF. The J gene is TRBJ2-1, the V gene TRBV5-1; 11 bases agree with TRBD2. V was pared by 3 bases and J by 9 bases, with 11 bases of the junction left unmatched. The CDR3 is made up of 16 amino acids. CDR1 and CDR2 from the germline V gene are SGHRS and YFSETQ. The full variable domain, rest sourced from reference TRBV5-1 and TRBJ2-1, is KAGVTQTPRYLIKTRGQQVTLSCSPISGHRSVSWYQQTPGQGLQFLFEYFSETQRNKGNFPGRFSGRQFSNSRSEMNVSTLELGDSALYLCASSSTSGGPSGEQFFGPGTRLTVL.

CDR3: CASSLGAGVDGELFF. In nucleotides, the CDR3 is TGTGCCAGCAGCTTAGGCGCGGGAGTGGACGGGGAGCTGTTTTTT. The chain carries TRBV7-4 and TRBJ2-2, with 7 positions matching TRBD2. From germline, CDR1 is SGHVT and CDR2 SQSDAQ. The V gene end was trimmed by 1 base and the J gene end by 7 bases; junction bases not matched to a gene: 6. The CDR3 is 15 residues long.

This clonotype was observed a handful of times. This chain connects TRBV3-1 to TRBJ2-7, with D unresolved. V lost 3 bases and J 4 bases, leaving 10 bases between the germline ends. The CDR3 is 13 residues long. Germline V gives CDR1 LGHDT, CDR2 YNNKEL (reference sequence). CDR3 DNA sequence: TGTGCCAGCAGCCACCGGGCTGGGTACGAGCAGTACTTC. Translating gives CASSHRAGYEQYF.

There are a few counts of this clonotype. In this CDR3 the conserved last residue, phenylalanine or tryptophan, is missing, so a read error is likely. No DNA is shown, since the ends of the CDR3 on it are uncertain; the CDR3 is the one TCRdb lists. The CDR3 reads CASSPLCG. V gene TRBV12-3 or TRBV12-4 combines with J gene TRBJ2-7; the table's D call of TRBD1 was not tested on the DNA. The CDR3 numbers 8 amino acids, ends counted.

This clonotype was seen a few times. This chain links TRBV28 with TRBJ2-7; D may be TRBD1 or TRBD2 (5 bases each). V was shortened by 7 bases and J by 2 bases, with 12 bases between the two germline ends. This CDR3 contains 13 residues. From germline, CDR1 is MDHEN and CDR2 SYDVKM. The CDR3 DNA is TGTGCCAGCACGGGACCCCCCACCTACGAGCAGTACTTC. Its translation is CASTGPPTYEQYF. The entire variable domain, with the rest obtained from reference TRBV28 and TRBJ2-7, is as follows: DVKVTQSSRYLVKRTGEKVFLECVQDMDHENMFWYRQDPGLGLRLIYFSYDVKMKEKGDIPEGYSVSREKKERFSLILESASTNQTSMYLCASTGPPTYEQYFGPGTRLTVT.

This clonotype has just a few counts. CDR3 DNA: TGTGCCAGCACCCTAGGACTAGACGACTACAATGAGCAGTTCTTC. This gives the protein CASTLGLDDYNEQFF. The genes are TRBV12-3 or TRBV12-4 and TRBJ2-1; TRBD2 matches 7 bases. This CDR3 region has 15 residues. The V gene end was trimmed by 7 bases and the J gene end by 3 bases; junction bases not matched to a gene: 9.

For this clonotype: The CDR3 carries no conserved terminal phenylalanine or tryptophan, so it likely arises from a read error. The chain has TRBV7-2 and TRBJ1-2; D not resolved. Germline CDR1 is SGHTA and CDR2 is FQGNSA. This CDR3 has 13 residues. The V end lost 3 bases, the J end lost 7 bases, and 12 bases lay between the germline ends. The chain's CDR3 is CASSFSGSPGYTC. The DNA for the CDR3 is TGTGCCAGCAGCTTCTCGGGCAGCCCTGGCTACACCTGC.

J is TRBJ2-1 and V is TRBV19; 10 positions match TRBD2. Germline V CDR1 and CDR2: LNHDA, SQIVND (reference sequence). There are 14 residues in the CDR3. The V segment lost 10 bases and the J segment 7 bases; nucleotides outside the gene matches: 10. The CDR3, as DNA: TGTGCCACCACCGGGACTAGCGACCCTAATGAGCAGTTCTTC. It encodes CATTGTSDPNEQFF.

This clonotype has a count of ten or more. The chain joins TRBV5-5 to TRBJ2-7; 8 bases align to TRBD2. CDR1 and CDR2 (germline): SGHKS, YYEKEE (reference sequence). The CDR3 sequence is 15 residues long. V lost 2 bases and J lost 3; bases outside the gene matches: 7. In nucleotides, the CDR3 is TGTGCCAGCAGCTTAGGACTAGCTATAAGCTACGAGCAGTACTTC. As protein: CASSLGLAISYEQYF.